Shown below are 31 T cell receptor beta chains from a single sample sequenced in a study of T-cell memory formation after mild COVID-19 (dated by TCRdb to about 2021). Libraries were constructed by 5' RACE. Data came from an Illumina NovaSeq 6000. TCRdb ran its own pipeline on the public reads, namely fastp trimming at Q25 and MiXCR clone calling, and kept in-frame beta chains. Every distinct CDR3 protein forms one entry, paired with its most common genes and DNA. Here the sample has some 600,000 distinct CDR3 sequences; roughly 17% occur a single time. Clones ranked in the top ten supply just over 8% of the sample. Sequenced input: PBMCs or a T cell subset sorted from them (not recorded which). All receptors come from an adult woman who had mild COVID-19 (a few samples of this study predate the infection). The sample titles of this study are shuffled in the database, so cell type and time point are left out; the donor was told from shared clones.

This clonotype was observed a handful of times. The gene calls are TRBV6-1 and TRBJ1-1; D perhaps matches TRBD1 (5 bases). Germline CDR1 reads MNHNS; CDR2 reads SASEGT. The CDR3 has 14 residues. The V end was cut by 8 bases, the J end by 3 bases, with 16 bases between. The CDR3 loop is CASGGQGTHTEAFF. Here the CDR3 DNA reads TGTGCCAGCGGCGGGCAGGGTACTCACACTGAAGCTTTCTTT.

This clonotype was counted only a few times. A junction end diverges from the germline sequence, so it may reflect a read error. V usage is TRBV24-1 and J usage is TRBJ2-3; 12 positions agree with TRBD2. The CDR3 contains 17 residues. Germline CDR1 KGHDR, CDR2 SFDVKD. DNA of the CDR3: TGTGCCACCAGTGATTCCTCTAGCGGGAGGGCCACAGGTACGCAGTATTTT. Translated, it gives CATSDSSSGRATGTQYF.

This chain uses TRBV7-2 with TRBJ2-1; tentative D call: TRBD2 (5 bases). CDR3 size: 13 residues. The V gene's germline CDR1 is SGHTA and CDR2 FQGNSA. Deletions cut 5 bases from V and 8 bases from J, with 13 bases between. CDR3 sequence reads: CASSTRPGDEQFF. CDR3 sequence (DNA): TGTGCCAGCAGCACCCGGCCCGGGGATGAGCAGTTCTTC.

This clonotype showed up just a few times. V and J are TRBV7-6 and TRBJ1-5; D remains unclear. Germline CDR1 is SGHVS and CDR2 is FNYEAQ. Trimming stripped 1 base from V and 11 bases from J, with 9 bases between. This CDR3 has 12 amino acids. CDR3 nucleotide sequence: TGTGCCAGCAGCTTAGTCCTTGGGGCCCAGCATTTT. Amino acids: CASSLVLGAQHF.

This clonotype was detected only a few times. The V call is TRBV3-1, the J call TRBJ1-4; perhaps TRBD1 as D (6 bases). V gave up 5 bases and J gave up 4 bases, with 11 bases separating them. The CDR3 extends over 14 amino acids. The germline V gene encodes CDR1 LGHDT and CDR2 YNNKEL (reference sequence). In nucleotides, the CDR3 is TGTGCCAGCAGCTTAGGACAGATTAATGAAAAACTGTTTTTT. Amino acid sequence: CASSLGQINEKLFF.

This clonotype was counted at least ten times. The gene calls are TRBV18 and TRBJ2-7; 10 bases map to TRBD1. CDR3 size: 16 residues. The germline V gene has CDR1 KGHSH and CDR2 LQKENI. J lost 3 bases, V lost 2 bases, and 7 bases had no gene match. For the CDR3, the DNA is TGTGCCAGCTCACCATCCGGGACAGGGGTCCTCTACGAGCAGTACTTC. It is translated as CASSPSGTGVLYEQYF.

The chain couples TRBV6-2 or TRBV6-3 to TRBJ2-1; D is ambiguous. The germline V and J ends were trimmed by 3 bases and 7 bases, with 13 bases remaining between them. The CDR3 is made up of 14 amino acids. The V gene's germline CDR1 is MNHEY and CDR2 SVGEGT. The CDR3 DNA reads TGTGCCAGCAGTTATTCGAACAGTGTTAATGAGCAGTTCTTC. Its translation: CASSYSNSVNEQFF.

The chain combines TRBV6-5 with TRBJ1-5, with D possibly being TRBD1 (5 bases). This CDR3 contains 14 residues. V was pared by 2 bases and J by 6 bases, with 11 bases between. Germline values: CDR1 MNHEY, CDR2 SVGAGI. The CDR3 DNA reads as TGTGCCAGCAGTTACGGGGGGGAGGCTCAGCCCCAGCATTTT. It is translated as CASSYGGEAQPQHF.

This clonotype came up a few times. The chain uses TRBV6-1 and TRBJ2-2; 11 bases line up with TRBD2. The CDR3 length is 15 residues. Unmatched junction bases numbered 5, after V lost 5 bases and J lost 6 bases. Germline V CDR1 and CDR2: MNHNS, SASEGT. CDR3 region: CASSTGTSGAGELFF. In DNA, the CDR3 is TGTGCCAGCAGTACCGGGACTAGCGGAGCCGGGGAGCTGTTTTTT.

The V call is TRBV24-1, the J call TRBJ2-7; D is uncertain. Trimming left V 5 bases short and J 6 bases short, with 13 bases between. This CDR3 contains 13 residues. The germline V gene has CDR1 KGHDR and CDR2 SFDVKD. The CDR3 region has the DNA TGTGCCACCAGTGTTGGTCCCGGGCTCGAGCAGTACTTC. Encoded protein: CATSVGPGLEQYF.

The sample holds a few counts of this clonotype. The chain employs TRBV10-3 and TRBJ2-1, with 8 bases matching TRBD1. Germline V lookup: CDR1 ENHRY, CDR2 SYGVKD. V was clipped by 0 bases and J by 6 bases; unmatched bases: 1. The length of the CDR3 is 14 residues. This CDR3 is CAISESTGGNEQFF. The CDR3, as DNA: TGTGCCATCAGTGAGTCAACAGGGGGCAATGAGCAGTTCTTC.

The rearrangement uses TRBV5-1 and TRBJ1-2, with D maybe TRBD1 (5 bases). From germline, CDR1 is SGHRS and CDR2 YFSETQ. V lost 2 bases, J lost 7 bases, and 12 bases lay in between. The length of the CDR3 is 13 residues. CDR3: CASSFSGDRGYTF. CDR3 DNA sequence: TGCGCCAGCAGCTTTTCGGGGGATCGTGGCTACACCTTC.

This clonotype was counted only a few times. The chain employs TRBV28 and TRBJ2-7; D unclear. V dropped 7 bases and J dropped 5 bases, with 9 bases sitting between them. The germline gives CDR1 MDHEN, CDR2 SYDVKM. This CDR3 is built from 11 residues. CDR3 nucleotides: TGTGCCAGCACCTTCTCAAACGAGCAGTACTTC. This sequence encodes CASTFSNEQYF.

This clonotype has more than one count but fewer than ten. This CDR3 reads CASSRGTGGAIGEAFF. The CDR3 DNA is TGTGCCAGCAGCCGCGGGACAGGGGGAGCAATCGGTGAAGCTTTCTTT. V gene TRBV14 combines with J gene TRBJ1-1, with 11 positions matching TRBD1. CDR3 length equals 16 residues. Germline trimming cut 4 bases from V and 7 bases from J; bases unmatched to any gene: 11. Germline CDR1 and CDR2: SGHDN and FVKESK.

CDR3 in DNA: TGTGCCAGCAGCCCGACATATAAAGGGGAGCAGTTCTTC. This sequence encodes CASSPTYKGEQFF. This sequence joins TRBV7-3 and TRBJ2-1; D gene ambiguous. CDR3 length equals 13 residues. The V end was cut by 5 bases, the J end by 10 bases, with 15 bases between. Germline CDR1 is SGHTA and CDR2 is FQGTGA.

This clonotype was counted a few times. This chain uses TRBV7-9 with TRBJ2-1; D ambiguous. The CDR3 runs 13 residues. Germline V CDR1 and CDR2: SEHNR, FQNEAQ (reference sequence). Trimming removed 5 bases at V and 8 bases at J, with 13 bases between. The CDR3, as DNA: TGTGCCAGCAGCCTCCCTACTCCCGATGAGCAGTTCTTC. Translation gives CASSLPTPDEQFF.

This clonotype appeared a few times. The chain links TRBV6-6 to TRBJ2-3; D may match TRBD1 or TRBD2 (6 bases each). Germline loops: CDR1 MNHNY, CDR2 SVGAGI (reference sequence). The CDR3 is 17 amino acids. V was clipped by 0 bases and J by 6 bases, with 19 bases between them. CDR3: CASSYSGGTSVQDTQYF. The CDR3 nucleotides are TGTGCCAGCAGTTACTCGGGGGGCACGTCGGTCCAGGATACGCAGTATTTT.

The rearrangement joins TRBV7-2 to TRBJ2-3, with TRBD2 matching over 12 bases. J lost 4 bases, V lost 0 bases, and 2 bases had no gene match. The CDR3 covers 16 residues. Germline V gene sequence: CDR1 SGHTA, CDR2 FQGNSA. The CDR3 loop is CASSLALAGGPDTQYF. The CDR3 bases are TGTGCCAGCAGCTTAGCGCTAGCGGGAGGGCCAGATACGCAGTATTTT.

This clonotype came up a few times. The gene calls are TRBV6-6 and TRBJ2-5; 9 positions match TRBD2. Per germline, CDR1 MNHNY and CDR2 SVGAGI (reference sequence). Germline trimming cut 0 bases from V and 3 bases from J; bases unmatched to any gene: 5. This CDR3 has 16 residues. The CDR3 DNA sequence: TGTGCCAGCAGTTACTCGCGGGGGGGCTTGGAAGAGACCCAGTACTTC. Protein: CASSYSRGGLEETQYF.

Only a few counts were recorded for this clonotype. The rearrangement uses TRBV20-1 and TRBJ2-1; no firm D call. The V end was cut by 5 bases, the J end by 0 bases, with 17 bases between. The CDR3 is made up of 16 amino acids. The germline CDR1 and CDR2 sequences are DFQATT and SNEGSKA (reference sequence). The CDR3 here is CSAPNAARSSYNEQFF. The CDR3 nucleotides read TGCAGTGCTCCCAACGCCGCAAGGAGCTCCTACAATGAGCAGTTCTTC.

A few counts support this clonotype. V and J are TRBV3-1 and TRBJ2-5, with 8 bases fitting TRBD1. The germline gives CDR1 LGHDT, CDR2 YNNKEL (reference sequence). This CDR3 is built from 17 residues. J lost 4 bases, V lost 4 bases, and 14 bases had no gene match. The CDR3 protein is CASSLKQGVSIGETQYF. The DNA of the CDR3 is TGTGCCAGCAGCCTCAAACAGGGGGTTTCGATCGGAGAGACCCAGTACTTC.

The CDR3 region has the DNA TGCAGTGCTTGGGACACCTCTGGAAACACCATATATTTT. Its translation is CSAWDTSGNTIYF. The chain joins TRBV20-1 to TRBJ1-3, with D perhaps matching TRBD1 (6 bases). CDR1 DFQATT and CDR2 SNEGSKA come from the germline V gene (reference sequence). The V end lost 5 bases, the J end lost 0 bases, and 8 bases lay between the germline ends. This CDR3 has 13 residues.

This clonotype was found a few times. A junction end diverges from the germline sequence, so it may reflect a read error. The J gene is TRBJ1-1, the V gene TRBV5-1; D not certain. There are 15 residues in the CDR3. Germline V lookup: CDR1 SGHRS, CDR2 YFSETQ. CDR3 loop: CASSLEEGMNTEAFF. The CDR3 region has the DNA TGTGCCAGCAGTTTAGAAGAGGGAATGAACACTGAAGCTTTCTTT.

The CDR3 DNA follows: TGTGCCAGCAGCTCCCTCCTATTTGGCGGGGGGGCGGGCGATACGCAGTATTTT. Protein product: CASSSLLFGGGAGDTQYF. The rearrangement joins TRBV11-2 to TRBJ2-3, with 9 bases matching TRBD2. The germline gives CDR1 SGHAT, CDR2 FQNNGV. This CDR3 has 18 amino acids. Losses at the gene ends were 4 bases for V and 6 bases for J; bases not matched to a gene: 17.

CDR3: CASSDLQGGTEAFF. CDR3 DNA sequence: TGTGCCAGCAGTGACCTACAGGGAGGCACTGAAGCTTTCTTT. The chain joins TRBV6-1 to TRBJ1-1, with D possibly TRBD1 on 6 matching bases. The V end lost 3 bases, the J end lost 4 bases, and 12 bases lay between the germline ends. In germline, CDR1 is MNHNS, CDR2 SASEGT. This CDR3 comprises 14 residues.

This clonotype was observed a handful of times. The J gene is TRBJ2-5, the V gene TRBV5-1; TRBD1 aligns across 9 bases. V was pared by 4 bases and J by 5 bases, with 12 bases of the junction left unmatched. The CDR3 contains 16 residues. The germline CDR1 and CDR2 sequences are SGHRS and YFSETQ. The CDR3 is CASSDPGQGFSETQYF. For the CDR3, the DNA is TGCGCCAGCAGCGATCCGGGACAGGGTTTTTCCGAGACCCAGTACTTC.

This rearrangement joins TRBV15 to TRBJ1-6; D not certain. Trimming left V 0 bases short and J 3 bases short, with 9 bases between. The CDR3 loop spans 16 amino acids. Germline lookup yields CDR1 LNHNV and CDR2 YYDKDF (reference sequence). Written as DNA, the CDR3 is TGTGCCACCAGCAGAGATGGTACAAACTATAATTCACCCCTCCACTTT. Its protein product is CATSRDGTNYNSPLHF.

This clonotype was counted a few times. This chain joins TRBV20-1 and TRBJ2-1, with D perhaps TRBD2 (5 bases). This CDR3 region has 16 residues. CDR1 is DFQATT, CDR2 SNEGSKA, per germline (reference sequence). V lost 5 bases to trimming and J lost 2 bases, with 19 bases between them. CDR3 DNA: TGCAGTGCTGGTCGCTATTCTAGCCAAACCTACAATGAGCAGTTCTTC. Encoded protein: CSAGRYSSQTYNEQFF.

This clonotype has just a few counts. Here the CDR3 DNA reads TGTGCCAGCAGCTTTGATAATAGCGGGATTCAGCAGTTCTTC. Amino acids: CASSFDNSGIQQFF. The V call is TRBV7-9, the J call TRBJ2-1; 8 nucleotides agree with TRBD2. This CDR3 has 14 amino acids. Germline CDR1 SEHNR, CDR2 FQNEAQ (reference sequence). V gave up 3 bases and J gave up 11 bases; unmatched junction bases: 9.

This clonotype has just a few counts. The chain recombines TRBV12-3 or TRBV12-4 with TRBJ2-1, with D perhaps being TRBD1 or TRBD2 (5 bases each). The length of the CDR3 is 14 residues. Trimming removed 6 bases at V and 8 bases at J, with 17 bases between. CDR3 in amino acids: CASSRGRLLDEQFF. CDR3 in DNA: TGTGCCAGCAGCCGGGGCAGACTTTTGGATGAGCAGTTCTTC.

The V call is TRBV15, the J call TRBJ2-2; 8 bases map to TRBD1. The CDR3 has 15 amino acids. The V gene's germline CDR1 is LNHNV and CDR2 YYDKDF (reference sequence). With V trimmed by 3 bases and J by 2 bases, 2 bases remained unmatched. In nucleotides, the CDR3 is TGTGCCACCAGCAGGGGGACAGGAAACACCGGGGAGCTGTTTTTT. It codes for CATSRGTGNTGELFF.